This TCR beta chain was sequenced in a study of early T cells in non-severe SARS-CoV-2 infection. Each CDR3 protein is one row after TCRdb ran MiXCR on the 5' RACE reads. The data show more than 80,000 distinct CDR3 sequences, 15% to 20% seen once. Germline assignment: CDR1 DFQATT and CDR2 SNEGSKA (reference sequence). V gave up 2 bases and J gave up 0 bases, with 20 bases separating them. CDR3 size: 17 residues. The specimen was whole blood. The origin of this receptor is an adult who was a healthcare worker with PCR-confirmed SARS-CoV-2 infection or an uninfected control (not recorded which). The chain links TRBV20-1 to TRBJ2-7; D might be TRBD2 (5 bases). The CDR3 region has the DNA TGCAGTGCTAGAACCGCCGAAGCGGCAAAGAGCTCCTACGAGCAGTACTTC. Translated: CSARTAEAAKSSYEQYF.